This T cell receptor (beta chain) emerged from a study of blood T cell repertoires in COVID-19. Trimming took 4 bases from V and 9 from J, leaving 19 bases between them. The CDR3 spans 15 residues. Germline CDR1 is SGHVS and CDR2 is FNYEAQ. Using immunoSEQ multiplex PCR, the repertoire was profiled, and TCRdb retains in-frame clones only, with some absent. The sample lists about 150,000 clones, roughly nine tenths occurring once. This TCR derives from a woman aged 70-85 years with acute or convalescent COVID-19. V gene TRBV7-6 combines with J gene TRBJ2-1; D is possibly TRBD2 (6 bases). Sequencing input: peripheral blood. CDR3 residues: CASSSVGTHGGEQFF. The CDR3 DNA reads as TGTGCCAGCAGCTCCGTCGGGACTCACGGCGGTGAGCAGTTCTTC.